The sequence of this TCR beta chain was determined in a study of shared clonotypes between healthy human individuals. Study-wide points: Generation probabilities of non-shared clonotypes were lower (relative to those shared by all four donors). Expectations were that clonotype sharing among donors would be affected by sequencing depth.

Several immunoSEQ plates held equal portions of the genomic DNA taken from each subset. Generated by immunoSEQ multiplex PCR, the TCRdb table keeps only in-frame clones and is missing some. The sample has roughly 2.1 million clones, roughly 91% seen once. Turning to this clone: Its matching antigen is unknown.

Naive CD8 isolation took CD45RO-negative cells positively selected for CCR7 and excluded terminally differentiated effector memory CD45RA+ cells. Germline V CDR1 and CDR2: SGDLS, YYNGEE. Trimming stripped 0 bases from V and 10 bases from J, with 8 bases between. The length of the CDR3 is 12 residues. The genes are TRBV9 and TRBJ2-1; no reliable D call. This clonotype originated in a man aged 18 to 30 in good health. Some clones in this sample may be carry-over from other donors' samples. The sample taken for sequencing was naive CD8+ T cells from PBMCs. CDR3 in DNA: TGTGCCAGCAGCGTAGGACGGCGGGAGCAGTTCTTC. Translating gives CASSVGRREQFF.